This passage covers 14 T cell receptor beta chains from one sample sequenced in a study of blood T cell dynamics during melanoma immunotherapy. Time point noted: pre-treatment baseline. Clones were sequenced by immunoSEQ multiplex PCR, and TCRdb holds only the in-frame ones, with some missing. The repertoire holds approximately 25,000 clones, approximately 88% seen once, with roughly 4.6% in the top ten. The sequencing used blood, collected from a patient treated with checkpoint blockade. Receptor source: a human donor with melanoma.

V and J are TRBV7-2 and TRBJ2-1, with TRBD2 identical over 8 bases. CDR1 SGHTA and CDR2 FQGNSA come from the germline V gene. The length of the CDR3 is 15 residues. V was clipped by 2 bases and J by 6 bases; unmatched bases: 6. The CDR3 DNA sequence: TGTGCCAGCAGCTTACAAGCGGGAGTTCTCAATGAGCAGTTCTTC. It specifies CASSLQAGVLNEQFF.

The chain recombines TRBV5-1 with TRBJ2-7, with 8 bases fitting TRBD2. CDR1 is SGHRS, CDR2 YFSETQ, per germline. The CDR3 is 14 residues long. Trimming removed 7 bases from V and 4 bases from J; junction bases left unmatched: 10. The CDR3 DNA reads TGCGCCAGCCGAGCGGGAGCCCAACCATACGAGCAGTACTTC. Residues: CASRAGAQPYEQYF.

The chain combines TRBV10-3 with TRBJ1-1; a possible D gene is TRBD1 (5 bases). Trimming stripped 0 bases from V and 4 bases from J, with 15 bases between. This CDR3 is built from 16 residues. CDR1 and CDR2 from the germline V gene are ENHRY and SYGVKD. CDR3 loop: CAISESGRFGGTEAFF. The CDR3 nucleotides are TGTGCCATCAGTGAGTCGGGTCGTTTCGGGGGCACTGAAGCTTTCTTT.

In DNA form, the CDR3 reads TGTGCCAGTAGTTCTCGGACAGGGACTAACACCGGGGAGCTGTTTTTT. Translating it yields CASSSRTGTNTGELFF. J is TRBJ2-2 and V is TRBV19; 8 bases fit TRBD1. Trimming removed 5 bases from V and 2 bases from J; junction bases left unmatched: 7. The CDR3 contains 16 residues. Germline V gene lookup returns CDR1 LNHDA and CDR2 SQIVND (reference sequence). Full variable domain (missing parts from reference TRBV19 and TRBJ2-2): DGGITQSPKYLFRKEGQNVTLSCEQNLNHDAMYWYRQDPGQGLRLIYYSQIVNDFQKGDIAEGYSVSREKKESFPLTVTSAQKNPTAFYLCASSSRTGTNTGELFFGEGSRLTVL.

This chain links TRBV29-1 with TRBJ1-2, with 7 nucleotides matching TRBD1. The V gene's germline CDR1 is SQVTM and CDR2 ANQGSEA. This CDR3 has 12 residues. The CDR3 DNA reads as TGCGCCGGGACAGTGGATCTGTATGGCTACACCTTC. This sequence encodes CAGTVDLYGYTF.

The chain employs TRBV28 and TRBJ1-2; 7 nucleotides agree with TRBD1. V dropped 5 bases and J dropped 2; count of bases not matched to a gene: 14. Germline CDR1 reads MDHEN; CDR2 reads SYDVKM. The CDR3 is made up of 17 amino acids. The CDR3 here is CASSGSRDRAGNYGYTF. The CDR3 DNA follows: TGTGCCAGCAGTGGATCAAGGGACAGAGCGGGCAACTATGGCTACACCTTC.

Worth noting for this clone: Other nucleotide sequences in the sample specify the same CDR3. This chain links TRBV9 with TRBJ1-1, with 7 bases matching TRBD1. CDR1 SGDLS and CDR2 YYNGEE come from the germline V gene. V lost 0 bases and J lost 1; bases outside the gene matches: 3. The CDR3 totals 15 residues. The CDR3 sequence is CASSVEGQPNTEAFF. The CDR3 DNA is TGTGCCAGCAGCGTAGAGGGACAGCCGAACACTGAAGCTTTCTTT.

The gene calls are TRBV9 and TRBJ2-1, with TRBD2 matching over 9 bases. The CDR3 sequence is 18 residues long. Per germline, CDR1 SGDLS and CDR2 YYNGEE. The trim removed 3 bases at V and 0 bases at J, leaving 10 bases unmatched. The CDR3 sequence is CASSARLADQSSYNEQFF. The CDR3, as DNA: TGTGCCAGCAGCGCCCGACTAGCGGATCAAAGCTCCTACAATGAGCAGTTCTTC.

CDR3 protein: CASSLGTAEQYF. The CDR3 DNA follows: TGTGCCAGCAGCTTGGGGACGGCCGAGCAGTACTTC. V gene TRBV5-6 combines with J gene TRBJ2-5; no reliable D call. The J call could be wrong; TRBJ2-7 is a better fit for the DNA end. CDR1 is SGHDT and CDR2 is YYEEEE in the germline V gene. The length of the CDR3 is 12 residues.

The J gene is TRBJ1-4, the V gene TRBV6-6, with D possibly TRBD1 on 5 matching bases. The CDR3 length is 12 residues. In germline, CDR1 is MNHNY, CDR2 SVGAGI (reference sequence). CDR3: CAVLGENEKLFF. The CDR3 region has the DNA TGTGCAGTCCTGGGGGAAAATGAAAAACTGTTTTTT.

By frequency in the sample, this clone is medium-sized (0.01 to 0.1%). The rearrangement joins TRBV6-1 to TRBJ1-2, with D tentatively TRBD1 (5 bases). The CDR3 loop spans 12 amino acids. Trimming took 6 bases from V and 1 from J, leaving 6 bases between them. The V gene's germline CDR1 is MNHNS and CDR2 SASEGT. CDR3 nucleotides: TGTGCCAGCAGGACAGATAACTATGGCTACACCTTC. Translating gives CASRTDNYGYTF.

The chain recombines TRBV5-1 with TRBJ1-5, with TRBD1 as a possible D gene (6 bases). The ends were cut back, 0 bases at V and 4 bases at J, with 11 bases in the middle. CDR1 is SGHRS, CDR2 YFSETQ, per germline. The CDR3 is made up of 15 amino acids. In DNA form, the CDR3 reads TGCGCCAGCAGCTTGGCCGGACAGACTAATCAGCCCCAGCATTTT. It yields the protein CASSLAGQTNQPQHF.

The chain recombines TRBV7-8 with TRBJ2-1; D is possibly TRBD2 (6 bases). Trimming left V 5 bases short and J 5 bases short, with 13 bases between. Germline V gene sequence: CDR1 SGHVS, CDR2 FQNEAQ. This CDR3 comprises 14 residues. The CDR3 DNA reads TGTGCCAGCAGCGGGGGGAATCGGGACAATGAGCAGTTCTTC. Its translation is CASSGGNRDNEQFF.

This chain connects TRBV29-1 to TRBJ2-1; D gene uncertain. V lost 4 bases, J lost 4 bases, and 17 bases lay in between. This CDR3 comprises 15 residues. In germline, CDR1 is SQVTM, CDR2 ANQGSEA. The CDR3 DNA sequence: TGCAGCGTTGTCGGCCCTAGTACGACGTACAATGAGCAGTTCTTC. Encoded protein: CSVVGPSTTYNEQFF.